The present T cell receptor beta chain was sequenced within a study of blood T cells in healthy people across ages. Then a second PCR, running roughly 7 to 11 cycles, was carried out with a sample-barcoded 5' primer and a J-beta primer mix. Each CDR3 protein is one row after TCRdb ran MiXCR on the 5' RACE reads. In the table there are about 800,000 distinct CDR3 sequences, more than 20% of which are singletons. CDR1 is SGHVS, CDR2 FQNEAQ, per germline. V lost 6 bases, J lost 7 bases, and 16 bases lay in between. The CDR3 loop spans 14 amino acids. Study conclusions and caveats: Diversity estimates drawn from one million T cells were deemed underestimates.

In the case of this clonotype: The antigen is unknown.

In addition, the sample was reused for a study of T cells of mothers and their children. That source adds: The study recruited three healthy Caucasian mothers and their six children as donors. There were over 9.5 million TCR beta CDR3 reads from each mother and around 2.7 million from each child.

The TCR was taken from a boy aged 10-17 years in good health. This chain uses TRBV7-8 with TRBJ2-1; the D gene could be TRBD1 or TRBD2 (5 bases each). The specimen sequenced was blood. The CDR3 here is CASRWDQGWNEQFF. CDR3 DNA sequence: TGTGCCAGCAGGTGGGACCAGGGCTGGAATGAGCAGTTCTTC. The full variable domain, its missing parts supplied by reference TRBV7-8 and TRBJ2-1, is GAGVSQSPRYKVAKRGQDVALRCDPISGHVSLFWYQQALGQGPEFLTYFQNEAQLDKSGLPSDRFFAERPEGSVSTLKIQRTQQEDSAVYLCASRWDQGWNEQFFGPGTRLTVL.